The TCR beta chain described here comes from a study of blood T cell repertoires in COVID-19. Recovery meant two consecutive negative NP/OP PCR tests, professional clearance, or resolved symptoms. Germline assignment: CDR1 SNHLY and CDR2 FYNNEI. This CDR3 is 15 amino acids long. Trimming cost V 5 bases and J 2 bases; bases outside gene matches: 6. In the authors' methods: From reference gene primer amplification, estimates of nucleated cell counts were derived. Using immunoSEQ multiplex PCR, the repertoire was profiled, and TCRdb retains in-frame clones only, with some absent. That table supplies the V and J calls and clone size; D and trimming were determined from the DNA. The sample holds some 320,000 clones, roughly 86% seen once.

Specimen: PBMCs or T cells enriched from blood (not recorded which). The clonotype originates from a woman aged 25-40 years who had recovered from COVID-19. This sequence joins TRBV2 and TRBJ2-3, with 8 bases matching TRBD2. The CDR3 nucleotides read TGTGCCAGCAGTCTTCAGCGGGGGCCCACAGATACGCAGTATTTT. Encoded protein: CASSLQRGPTDTQYF.